This TCR beta chain appears in the sequencing data of a study of cytomegalovirus exposure and HLA in healthy donors. Study in general: The approximately 120 validation repertoires were reported in a later analysis to have been generated on the same platform as the approximately 600 first-cohort repertoires. Overall study findings and caveats: In vitro data verified a few CMV-associated chains as specific for CMV antigens. The investigators catalogued 150 to 200 TCR beta chains as cytomegalovirus-associated.

The data were produced by immunoSEQ multiplex PCR, yet TCRdb's version contains in-frame clones alone and is incomplete. The table includes around 240,000 clones, nearly 90% detected once. Points on this clone: Its antigen is not identified.

Between the trimmed V and J ends, which lost 3 bases and 12 bases, there was a span of 18 bases. CDR1 is SGHTA and CDR2 is FQGTGA in the germline V gene. CDR3 length equals 14 residues. Material: PBMCs. This chain uses TRBV7-3 with TRBJ2-1; D may be TRBD2 (5 bases). This receptor was obtained from a woman aged 18 to 35 in good health and CMV-seronegative. CDR3 nucleotide sequence: TGTGCCAGCAGCTTTTGGGCCGGCAAAGAGGGGCAGTTCTTC. It translates to CASSFWAGKEGQFF.